This paragraph covers one TCR beta chain sequence. What antigen it recognizes has not been identified. No qualities accompany the bases; no much larger clone lies one base away. TCR CDR3 regions were amplified from genomic DNA by multiplex PCR using the deep immunoSEQ assay. Extracted genomic DNA from each cell subset was spread evenly across all wells of several immunoSEQ 96-well plates, with each plate serving as a replicate. Each replicate PCR for sorted subsets received roughly 0.2 ug genomic DNA, equal to about 30,000 T cell genomes. Purified libraries were measured with a Qubit 3.0 fluorometer, size-checked on a Bioanalyzer 2100, and measured again with the KAPA Library Quantification kit. Every immunoSEQ 96-well plate was sequenced on a separate single-read 150-cycle Illumina NextSeq 550 flow cell. In the paper's pipeline: Because the immunoSEQ output included only junctional sequences and no quality scores, the filtering could not be the same as the filtering used for full-length reads. To assign V/J genes and CDR3, sequences were annotated against IMGT germline references using PyIR, a Python wrapper for IgBLAST v1.9. Reads with weak V/J assignments (E-value above 1e-6), missing CDR3, stop codons, out-of-frame junctions, or ambiguous translated residues were removed. V3J clonotypes were defined as sequences sharing the same inferred V gene, J gene, and CDR3 amino acid sequence. To compute the percentage overlap between repertoires, the number of shared unique clonotypes was divided by the size of the smaller repertoire. Richness of each repertoire was evaluated using RTK rarefaction, the Chao1 estimator, and Recon v2.1 estimates of unobserved clonotypes. For all TCRbeta clonotypes obtained by the gDNA method from a few donors, generation probabilities were computed with OLGA. What TCRdb holds here is the immuneACCESS table cut down to in-frame rearrangements. Part of the clones is not present; checked against another copy, under half of the missing clones reflect an unresolved V gene, and the others are unexplained. The DNA was the basis for D and trimming; V, J and clone size are from that table. The sample has about 580,000 clones on record, roughly 98% of them singletons. 0.25% to 0.35% of the sample comes from the top ten.

This specimen belongs to a study of shared clonotypes between healthy human individuals (TCRdb year 2020). Background for the entire study: The cohort comprised two women and a few men aged 18 to 49 years. For each donor, CD4 naive and CD4 memory were each run on three plates, CD8 naive on two plates, and CD8 memory on one plate. The study deeply sequenced blood TCR repertoires of about 5 healthy adults to estimate repertoire size and the extent of clonotype sharing between individuals. Libraries were prepared and TCR repertoires were sequenced by different laboratories using diverse techniques, in order to increase sequencing depth and limit assay-specific biases. Per donor, leukapheresis produced somewhere between about 0.9 and 9 billion PBMCs.

CD8 naive samples were CD45RO-negative cells positively selected for CCR7, giving a CD45RA+CCR7+ population that excluded TemRA cells. The donors were healthy, HIV-negative adults with no recently reported acute infections or vaccinations. All donors were Caucasian adults living in Nashville, Tennessee, USA. After blood collection by leukapheresis, PBMCs were isolated using Ficoll-Histopaque density gradient centrifugation and then cryopreserved in the vapor phase of liquid nitrogen. Purity and quantity of every magnetically sorted T cell population were checked by analytical flow cytometry. Genomic DNA was isolated from every sorted fraction and measured by UV absorbance on a Nanodrop 2000c. Clipping removes 9 bases from V and 1 base from J, with 19 as the unmatched junction base count. CDR1 and CDR2 are read off the germline V gene (reference sequence) as LNHDA and SQIVND. From the cysteine up to the phenylalanine, the CDR3 has a length of 18 residues. The kept DNA is CDR3 alone, 54 bases in frame from the first base.

Overall results and qualifications from the work: Sharing across four donors was observed for about 5% of naive CD4, 3.5% of naive CD8, over 2% of memory CD4, and about 0.4% of memory CD8 clonotypes. Larger estimated clonotype richness was generally found for naive subsets than for memory subsets. The genetic and exposure-history diversity represented was limited by the small number of donors. Sampling was limited to blood, and TCR repertoires in tissue likely differ from TCR repertoires in blood. Compared with non-shared clonotypes, clonotypes shared by all four sorted-subset donors had higher generation probabilities. Even with the large sequencing depth, rarefaction of the sorted-subset datasets indicated that sequencing was incomplete. Pairwise subsampling led to the expectation that sequencing depth would affect the degree of clonotype sharing among donors.

The rearranged segments are TRBV19 and TRBJ2-3, with 7 bases matching TRBD2. This clonotype was sampled from a man aged 25-45 years in good health. The specimen was naive CD8+ T cells sorted from blood. The cell subset or site label on this specimen signifies: CD45RA+CCR7+. At the DNA level, the sequence is TGTGCCAGCTCCTGGGGTGGCGGGAGCTTTGGGCGCACAGATACGCAGTATTTT. It encodes CASSWGGGSFGRTDTQYF.